One and the same sample provided the 15 T cell receptor beta chains below, sequenced in a study of blood T cells in healthy people across ages. Combining a sample-barcoded 5' primer with a J-beta primer mix, a second PCR ran for roughly 6 to 12 cycles. TCRdb itself ran the 5' RACE reads through MiXCR, one entry per CDR3 protein. The data contain fewer than 2,000,000 distinct CDR3 sequences, about 39% of them singletons. Sequenced input: blood. The source of these receptors is a human donor in good health.

This clonotype has a handful of counts. The chain combines TRBV28 with TRBJ2-5, with 8 bases that match TRBD2. V shed 1 base, J shed 3 bases, and the junction held 7 bases outside the gene matches. The CDR3 is made up of 16 amino acids. The germline CDR1 and CDR2 sequences are MDHEN and SYDVKM. CDR3 DNA sequence: TGTGCCAGCAGTTTATATGTCGGGGGGGGAGAAGAGACCCAGTACTTC. Amino acids: CASSLYVGGGEETQYF.

This clonotype was found a few times. The V and J genes are TRBV6-6 and TRBJ2-7, with D uncertain. The CDR3 spans 13 residues. The V gene's germline CDR1 is MNHNY and CDR2 SVGAGI (reference sequence). Trimming took off 2 bases at V and 5 bases at J, with 10 bases between the two ends. The CDR3 here is CASSYVGLDEQYF. The DNA for the CDR3 is TGTGCCAGCAGTTACGTGGGTCTGGACGAGCAGTACTTC.

The V call is TRBV7-8, the J call TRBJ2-3; D assignment may be TRBD1 or TRBD2 (6 bases each). Trimming took 3 bases from V and 2 from J, leaving 15 bases between them. This CDR3 is built from 16 residues. Germline CDR1 is SGHVS and CDR2 is FQNEAQ. CDR3 in amino acids: CASSLGGLLNTDTQYF. The CDR3 DNA reads TGTGCCAGCAGCTTGGGGGGCCTACTCAACACAGATACGCAGTATTTT.

The J gene is TRBJ2-7, the V gene TRBV5-1; no clear D. CDR1 SGHRS and CDR2 YFSETQ come from the germline V gene. Trimming shortened V by 4 bases and J by 4 bases, and 21 bases separated the two germline ends. This CDR3 has 16 amino acids. CDR3 in amino acids: CASSPDWVGDLYEQYF. The CDR3 DNA follows: TGCGCCAGCAGCCCCGACTGGGTTGGCGACCTATACGAGCAGTACTTC.

As concerns this clonotype: One end of the junction fails to match germline, which may point to a read error. The chain carries TRBV27 and TRBJ2-4, with 7 nucleotides matching TRBD1. The end of the DNA is better explained by TRBJ2-7, so the J call may be wrong. In germline, CDR1 is MNHEY, CDR2 SMNVEV (reference sequence). The CDR3 sequence is 15 residues long. The CDR3 spells CTSSLSGAGGYEQYF. The CDR3 DNA sequence: TGTACCAGCAGTCTATCCGGGGCAGGGGGCTACGAGCAGTACTTC.

This clonotype was detected a few times. The V and J genes are TRBV15 and TRBJ2-5; no firm D call. Between the trimmed V and J ends, which lost 4 bases and 9 bases, there was a span of 15 bases. Germline V lookup: CDR1 LNHNV, CDR2 YYDKDF (reference sequence). The CDR3 loop spans 13 amino acids. The CDR3 DNA reads TGTGCCACCAGCATGACGGAAGTGTTGTCCCAGTACTTC. It translates to CATSMTEVLSQYF.

The chain uses TRBV29-1 and TRBJ2-3; TRBD2 aligns across 15 bases. Germline CDR1 is SQVTM and CDR2 is ANQGSEA. The V segment lost 7 bases and the J segment 4 bases; nucleotides outside the gene matches: 6. The CDR3 sequence is 15 residues long. CDR3 sequence: CSAEGLAGGPDTQYF. The CDR3 DNA is TGCAGCGCCGAAGGACTAGCGGGGGGGCCAGATACGCAGTATTTT.

This chain uses TRBV29-1 with TRBJ1-2; weak D call: TRBD1 (6 bases). Trimming stripped 0 bases from V and 6 bases from J, with 11 bases between. CDR3 length equals 13 residues. In germline, CDR1 is SQVTM, CDR2 ANQGSEA. The CDR3 loop reads CSVEEGGPHGYTF. In DNA form, the CDR3 reads TGCAGCGTTGAAGAAGGGGGACCCCATGGCTACACCTTC.

This clonotype was seen a handful of times. This chain connects TRBV24-1 to TRBJ2-3; tentatively, D is TRBD2 (6 bases). V lost 2 bases and J 2 bases, leaving 7 bases between the germline ends. Germline V gene sequence: CDR1 KGHDR, CDR2 SFDVKD. The CDR3 loop spans 14 amino acids. The CDR3, as DNA: TGTGCCACCAGTGATTGGACTACCACAGATACGCAGTATTTT. Translated, it gives CATSDWTTTDTQYF.

This clonotype was counted a few times. The rearrangement joins TRBV5-1 to TRBJ1-4; D is possibly TRBD1 (5 bases). V dropped 7 bases and J dropped 6 bases, with 10 bases sitting between them. CDR3 length: 12 residues. Germline V CDR1 and CDR2: SGHRS, YFSETQ. CDR3 coding DNA: TGCGCCAGCCTAGGGGAGGATGAAAAACTGTTTTTT. Translation gives CASLGEDEKLFF.

The chain joins TRBV11-2 to TRBJ2-1, with 7 bases identical to TRBD1. Germline-derived CDR1 and CDR2 are SGHAT and FQNNGV. There are 14 residues in the CDR3. The V segment lost 1 base and the J segment 7 bases; nucleotides outside the gene matches: 4. In DNA form, the CDR3 reads TGTGCCAGCAGCTTAGCCATGACAGGGAATGAGCAGTTCTTC. Amino acid sequence: CASSLAMTGNEQFF. The full variable domain, its missing parts supplied by reference TRBV11-2 and TRBJ2-1, is EAGVAQSPRYKIIEKRQSVAFWCNPISGHATLYWYQQILGQGPKLLIQFQNNGVVDDSQLPKDRFSAERLKGVDSTLKIQPAKLEDSAVYLCASSLAMTGNEQFFGPGTRLTVL.

This clonotype was counted only a few times. The CDR3: CASSLVSESEAFF. In DNA, the CDR3 is TGCGCCAGCAGCTTGGTGTCAGAAAGTGAAGCTTTCTTT. The chain links TRBV5-1 to TRBJ1-1; D remains unclear. V shed 0 bases and J shed 7 bases, with 10 bases lying between them. The V gene's germline CDR1 is SGHRS and CDR2 YFSETQ. This CDR3 is 13 amino acids long.

This clonotype was detected once. This sequence joins TRBV7-8 and TRBJ2-7; D possibly matches TRBD1 or TRBD2 (5 bases each). The germline V gene encodes CDR1 SGHVS and CDR2 FQNEAQ. V was trimmed by 8 bases and J by 0 bases, leaving 20 bases between them. The CDR3 length is 16 residues. The CDR3, as DNA: TGTGCCAGCGCCAAAAGAGGGCGCGACAGCTCCTACGAGCAGTACTTC. Protein: CASAKRGRDSSYEQYF.

The chain couples TRBV7-2 to TRBJ1-6; the D is unclear. The CDR3 is 13 residues long. The ends were cut back, 7 bases at V and 7 bases at J, with 11 bases in the middle. CDR1 and CDR2 from the germline V gene are SGHTA and FQGNSA. DNA for the CDR3: TGTGCCAGCACCCCAGGTTGGAATTCACCCCTCCACTTT. This translates into CASTPGWNSPLHF.

A few counts support this clonotype. Written as DNA, the CDR3 is TGCAGCCAGCTTTTATATAGCACAGATACGCAGTATTTT. This encodes CSQLLYSTDTQYF. The V and J genes are TRBV29-1 and TRBJ2-3; D ambiguous. CDR1 and CDR2 (germline): SQVTM, ANQGSEA. V dropped 8 bases and J dropped 0 bases, with 12 bases sitting between them. CDR3 length equals 13 residues.